The 30 T cell receptor beta chains given below trace back to one sample, sequenced in a study of graft-versus-host responses after intestinal transplantation. These receptors have no known antigen. Only in-frame clones appear in the TCRdb table, and some are missing; sequencing was by immunoSEQ multiplex PCR. This sample carries about 90,000 clones, around 86% of them seen once, and the ten largest clones take 17%. Specimen: unstimulated CD8+ T cells sorted from spleen or lymph node cells, collected before intestinal transplant. These receptors came from a human donor who received an intestinal transplant.

The V call is TRBV6-6, the J call TRBJ1-5, with D perhaps TRBD1 (5 bases). The CDR3 contains 15 residues. Deletions cut 5 bases from V and 1 base from J, with 12 bases between. CDR1 and CDR2 (germline): MNHNY, SVGAGI (reference sequence). CDR3 region: CASSGGFFSNQPQHF. CDR3 in DNA: TGTGCCAGCAGTGGGGGATTTTTCAGCAATCAGCCCCAGCATTTT.

The chain couples TRBV5-1 to TRBJ2-3; the D call may be TRBD1 or TRBD2 (5 bases each). Between the trimmed V and J ends, which lost 4 bases and 1 base, there was a span of 13 bases. The CDR3 has 15 amino acids. Germline CDR1 SGHRS, CDR2 YFSETQ. DNA for the CDR3: TGCGCCAGCAGCGATGGGACGCTGGGCACAGATACGCAGTATTTT. Its translation: CASSDGTLGTDTQYF.

This chain joins TRBV6-5 and TRBJ2-1; 7 bases match TRBD2. Trimming took 5 bases from V and 10 from J; bases not matched to a gene: 14. CDR3 length: 15 amino acids. Looked up from germline, CDR1 is MNHEY and CDR2 is SVGAGI. CDR3 in amino acids: CASSLQGSGFKEQFF. In DNA form, the CDR3 reads TGTGCCAGCAGTCTGCAGGGTAGCGGGTTTAAAGAGCAGTTCTTC.

The chain combines TRBV7-3 with TRBJ2-3; TRBD1 is a possible D gene (6 bases). The CDR3 runs to 15 residues. CDR1 is SGHTA, CDR2 FQGTGA, per germline. V was pared by 2 bases and J by 1 base, with 10 bases between. CDR3 in DNA: TGTGCCAGCAGCTTATTATACAGGGGCACAGATACGCAGTATTTT. The encoded protein is CASSLLYRGTDTQYF. Drawing the rest from reference TRBV7-3 and TRBJ2-3, the complete variable domain is GAGVSQTPSNKVTEKGKYVELRCDPISGHTALYWYRQSLGQGPEFLIYFQGTGAADDSGLPNDRFFAVRPEGSVSTLKIQRTERGDSAVYLCASSLLYRGTDTQYFGPGTRLTVL.

This clone was observed a few times. V and J are TRBV2 and TRBJ2-6, with 12 bases identical to TRBD2. The trim removed 7 bases at V and 0 bases at J, leaving 4 bases unmatched. The CDR3 spans 17 residues. The V gene's germline CDR1 is SNHLY and CDR2 FYNNEI. The CDR3 loop is CASMVTSGSSGANVLTF. The CDR3 DNA is TGTGCCAGCATGGTGACTAGCGGGAGCTCTGGGGCCAACGTCCTGACTTTC.

This chain joins TRBV27 and TRBJ2-3; D possibly uses TRBD1 or TRBD2 (5 bases each). CDR3 length: 16 residues. Trimming stripped 4 bases from V and 5 bases from J, with 19 bases between. CDR1 is MNHEY, CDR2 SMNVEV, per germline (reference sequence). The CDR3 protein is CASSWGSRAVGDTQYF. The CDR3 DNA sequence: TGTGCCAGCAGTTGGGGCAGCCGAGCGGTTGGAGATACGCAGTATTTT.

This chain links TRBV2 with TRBJ1-1; 8 bases fit TRBD1. Unmatched junction bases numbered 5, after V lost 5 bases and J lost 0 bases. The CDR3 has 15 residues. The germline gives CDR1 SNHLY, CDR2 FYNNEI. The chain's CDR3 is CASSTRQGLNTEAFF. The DNA for the CDR3 is TGTGCCAGCAGTACGAGACAGGGGTTGAACACTGAAGCTTTCTTT.

This clone was seen a handful of times. The V and J genes are TRBV15 and TRBJ1-2; no definite D call. The V gene's germline CDR1 is LNHNV and CDR2 YYDKDF (reference sequence). V lost 1 base, J lost 8 bases, and 11 bases lay in between. This CDR3 contains 13 residues. The CDR3 sequence is CATSRGVFGGYTF. For the CDR3, the DNA is TGTGCCACCAGCAGAGGCGTCTTTGGGGGCTACACCTTC. Supplemented by reference TRBV15 and TRBJ1-2, the full variable domain reads DAMVIQNPRYQVTQFGKPVTLSCSQTLNHNVMYWYQQKSSQAPKLLFHYYDKDFNNEADTPDNFQSRRPNTSFCFLDIRSPGLGDTAMYLCATSRGVFGGYTFGSGTRLTVV.

This clone was found once. The chain is built from TRBV15 and TRBJ2-5; 7 positions agree with TRBD1. The trim removed 0 bases at V and 1 base at J, leaving 14 bases unmatched. CDR3 size: 19 residues. Germline V gene lookup returns CDR1 LNHNV and CDR2 YYDKDF (reference sequence). The CDR3 DNA reads as TGTGCCACCAGCAGAGAGTGGTCAGGGGGAATCGGACCCCAAGAGACCCAGTACTTC. Protein: CATSREWSGGIGPQETQYF.

V gene TRBV6-5 combines with J gene TRBJ1-6; D might be TRBD1 (6 bases). Trimming removed 5 bases at V and 7 bases at J, with 12 bases between. The CDR3 consists of 14 residues. Germline V gives CDR1 MNHEY, CDR2 SVGAGI. This CDR3 is CASSAWDKNSPLHF. Here the CDR3 DNA reads TGTGCCAGCAGTGCCTGGGACAAAAATTCACCCCTCCACTTT.

J is TRBJ1-1 and V is TRBV19; no definite D call. This CDR3 spans 13 amino acids. The ends were cut back, 5 bases at V and 0 bases at J, with 7 bases in the middle. Germline V gene lookup returns CDR1 LNHDA and CDR2 SQIVND (reference sequence). The DNA of the CDR3 is TGTGCCAGTAGTCCATTGATGAACACTGAAGCTTTCTTT. It translates to CASSPLMNTEAFF.

V gene TRBV11-2 combines with J gene TRBJ2-3; TRBD2 agrees at 12 bases. In germline, CDR1 is SGHAT, CDR2 FQNNGV. Trimming took 2 bases from V and 5 from J; bases not matched to a gene: 11. CDR3 length equals 18 residues. The CDR3 bases are TGTGCCAGCAGCTTAATGAGACTAGCGGGGGCCCCGGGAGATACGCAGTATTTT. Translation: CASSLMRLAGAPGDTQYF.

The rearrangement uses TRBV13 and TRBJ1-3; D remains ambiguous. V dropped 8 bases and J dropped 0 bases, with 17 bases sitting between them. Germline CDR1 is PRHDT and CDR2 is FYEKMQ (reference sequence). CDR3 length: 16 residues. CDR3 nucleotides: TGTGCCAGCCCCCAACGGAACCGTGGCTCTGGAAACACCATATATTTT. Its translation is CASPQRNRGSGNTIYF.

The V gene is TRBV7-2, the J gene TRBJ2-3; 9 bases are a match to TRBD2. The CDR3 extends over 16 amino acids. V lost 5 bases, J lost 6 bases, and 12 bases stayed unmatched. Germline V lookup: CDR1 SGHTA, CDR2 FQGNSA. Here the CDR3 DNA reads TGTGCCAGCAGCCCCCATGGGCGGGAGGGCCGGGATACGCAGTATTTT. Residues: CASSPHGREGRDTQYF.

The chain recombines TRBV5-1 with TRBJ2-1; D call uncertain. V was pared by 0 bases and J by 5 bases, with 6 bases between. The CDR3 totals 13 residues. Germline V CDR1 and CDR2: SGHRS, YFSETQ. CDR3: CASSLGLNNEQFF. CDR3 coding DNA: TGCGCCAGCAGCTTGGGGCTGAACAATGAGCAGTTCTTC.

The chain uses TRBV5-1 and TRBJ2-7; 9 nucleotides line up with TRBD2. Trimming at V came to 4 bases and at J to 3 bases, leaving 2 bases not matched to a gene. The CDR3 has 13 amino acids. CDR1 SGHRS and CDR2 YFSETQ come from the germline V gene. For the CDR3, the DNA is TGCGCCAGCAGCCCAGCGGGGGGCTACGAGCAGTACTTC. This sequence encodes CASSPAGGYEQYF.

The chain couples TRBV7-2 to TRBJ2-3; a possible D gene is TRBD2 (6 bases). V was trimmed by 3 bases and J by 1 base, leaving 14 bases between them. This CDR3 has 16 residues. From germline, CDR1 is SGHTA and CDR2 FQGNSA. CDR3 DNA sequence: TGTGCCAGCAGCTTTGCTGTCTGGGGGGGCACAGATACGCAGTATTTT. Its translation is CASSFAVWGGTDTQYF.

The chain carries TRBV5-1 and TRBJ2-7; the D is unclear. The CDR3 is made up of 12 amino acids. CDR1 SGHRS and CDR2 YFSETQ come from the germline V gene. V was shortened by 4 bases and J by 4 bases, with 9 bases between the two germline ends. The CDR3 DNA follows: TGCGCCAGCAGCCCTCAACCATACGAGCAGTACTTC. Its protein is CASSPQPYEQYF.

V is TRBV30 and J is TRBJ1-4, with D tentatively TRBD1 (5 bases). Germline assignment: CDR1 GTSNPN and CDR2 SVGIG (reference sequence). Trimming took off 8 bases at V and 5 bases at J, with 12 bases between the two ends. The CDR3 length is 12 residues. In nucleotides, the CDR3 is TGTGCCCTCGGGGACTACAATGAAAAACTGTTTTTT. Protein: CALGDYNEKLFF.

This clone has only one observation. V and J are TRBV6-1 and TRBJ2-7; no clear D. This CDR3 spans 11 amino acids. Germline loops: CDR1 MNHNS, CDR2 SASEGT. The germline V and J ends were trimmed by 8 bases and 3 bases, with 8 bases remaining between them. CDR3 sequence (DNA): TGTGCCAGCGTATTACACTACGAGCAGTACTTC. It is translated as CASVLHYEQYF.

The V gene is TRBV9, the J gene TRBJ2-5, with 8 bases that match TRBD2. The V and J ends lost 0 bases and 7 bases, in that order; junction bases with no gene match: 8. This CDR3 has 15 amino acids. Germline assignment: CDR1 SGDLS and CDR2 YYNGEE. The CDR3 nucleotides read TGTGCCAGCAGCGTAGAGGCCCTAGCGGGTCCGACCCAGTACTTC. It translates to CASSVEALAGPTQYF.

This sequence joins TRBV5-5 and TRBJ1-1; D is uncertain. CDR1 and CDR2 from the germline V gene are SGHKS and YYEKEE (reference sequence). The CDR3 loop spans 12 amino acids. With 2 bases removed from V and 2 bases from J, the gap between germline ends came to 4 bases. DNA for the CDR3: TGTGCCAGCAGCTTCGGAAACACTGAAGCTTTCTTT. Protein: CASSFGNTEAFF.

The V call is TRBV9, the J call TRBJ2-5; D remains ambiguous. Germline loops: CDR1 SGDLS, CDR2 YYNGEE. Trimming shortened V by 0 bases and J by 7 bases, and 7 bases separated the two germline ends. This CDR3 spans 12 amino acids. The DNA for the CDR3 is TGTGCCAGCAGCGTAGATTCGGTGACCCAGTACTTC. Translation gives CASSVDSVTQYF. The full variable domain, rest sourced from reference TRBV9 and TRBJ2-5, is DSGVTQTPKHLITATGQRVTLRCSPRSGDLSVYWYQQSLDQGLQFLIQYYNGEERAKGNILERFSAQQFPDLHSELNLSSLELGDSALYFCASSVDSVTQYFGPGTRLLVL.

This chain uses TRBV9 with TRBJ1-2; unclear D gene. Germline loops: CDR1 SGDLS, CDR2 YYNGEE. V lost 0 bases to trimming and J lost 1 base, with 28 bases between them. This CDR3 has 21 amino acids. The CDR3: CASSVDLTLIHRRFSNYGYTF. The CDR3 DNA reads as TGTGCCAGCAGCGTAGATCTAACTCTTATACACCGGCGCTTTAGTAACTATGGCTACACCTTC.

The rearrangement links TRBV15 to TRBJ2-1; 13 bases are shared with TRBD2. Germline lookup yields CDR1 LNHNV and CDR2 YYDKDF (reference sequence). Trimming cost V 0 bases and J 5 bases; bases outside gene matches: 4. This CDR3 contains 17 residues. The CDR3, as DNA: TGTGCCACCAGCAGAGATCAGGGACTAGCGGGGCACAATGAGCAGTTCTTC. Protein sequence: CATSRDQGLAGHNEQFF.

V gene TRBV13 combines with J gene TRBJ2-1; D possibly corresponds to TRBD1 (5 bases). This CDR3 has 15 residues. The V gene lost 4 bases and the J gene lost 0 bases, with 10 bases spanning the gap. Germline V gene sequence: CDR1 PRHDT, CDR2 FYEKMQ (reference sequence). CDR3 in DNA: TGTGCCAGCAGCTCAATGACAGACTCCTACAATGAGCAGTTCTTC. Translated, it gives CASSSMTDSYNEQFF.

The chain couples TRBV7-1 to TRBJ2-1; TRBD2 matches at 7 bases. TRBV7-1 counts as an open reading frame of uncertain function. The CDR3 has 16 amino acids. V dropped 5 bases and J dropped 8; count of bases not matched to a gene: 15. CDR3 nucleotide sequence: TGTGCCAGCAGCCCCAACGGGAGGCGTCTTTGCCATGAGCAGTTCTTC. Translation gives CASSPNGRRLCHEQFF.

A single count supports this clone. The chain combines TRBV5-6 with TRBJ1-2, with a weak D call TRBD1 (5 bases). V was trimmed by 1 base and J by 2 bases, leaving 18 bases between them. CDR1 is SGHDT and CDR2 is YYEEEE in the germline V gene. The CDR3 contains 17 residues. CDR3 sequence: CASSLFGGTGRNYGYTF. The CDR3 nucleotides are TGTGCCAGCAGCTTGTTCGGGGGGACGGGGCGGAACTATGGCTACACCTTC.

This chain uses TRBV13 with TRBJ2-5; TRBD2 matches 8 bases. J gave up 4 bases and V 4 bases, and 11 bases lay outside the gene matches. Germline V gives CDR1 PRHDT, CDR2 FYEKMQ (reference sequence). The CDR3 runs to 16 residues. CDR3 sequence: CASSSSYSGEGETQYF. In DNA form, the CDR3 reads TGTGCCAGCAGCTCATCCTATAGCGGGGAGGGAGAGACCCAGTACTTC. Drawing the rest from reference TRBV13 and TRBJ2-5, the complete variable domain is AAGVIQSPRHLIKEKRETATLKCYPIPRHDTVYWYQQGPGQDPQFLISFYEKMQSDKGSIPDRFSAQQFSDYHSELNMSSLELGDSALYFCASSSSYSGEGETQYFGPGTRLLVL.

J is TRBJ2-1 and V is TRBV29-1, with 9 bases fitting TRBD1. Per the germline V gene, CDR1 is SQVTM and CDR2 is ANQGSEA. J gave up 8 bases and V 7 bases, and 12 bases lay outside the gene matches. CDR3 length: 14 residues. The CDR3 sequence is CSAPLGQGYHEQFF. CDR3 coding DNA: TGCAGCGCCCCCCTGGGACAGGGATATCATGAGCAGTTCTTC.